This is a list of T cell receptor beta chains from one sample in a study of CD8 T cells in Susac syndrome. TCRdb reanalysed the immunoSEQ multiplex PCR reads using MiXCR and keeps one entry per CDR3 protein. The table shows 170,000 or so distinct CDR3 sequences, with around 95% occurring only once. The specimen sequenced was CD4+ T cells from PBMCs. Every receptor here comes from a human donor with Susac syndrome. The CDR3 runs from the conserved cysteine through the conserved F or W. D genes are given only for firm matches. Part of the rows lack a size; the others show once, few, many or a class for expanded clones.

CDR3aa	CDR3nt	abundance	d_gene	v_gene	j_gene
CASSPGTGNNQPQHF	TGTGCCAGCTCACCCGGGACAGGCAACAATCAGCCCCAGCATTTT	few	TRBD1	TRBV18	TRBJ1-5
CSVASGQGYNEQFF	TGCAGCGTTGCCTCGGGACAGGGGTACAATGAGCAGTTCTTC	-	TRBD1	TRBV29-1	TRBJ2-1
CASSYLSYGYTF	TGTGCCAGCAGTTACCTATCCTATGGCTACACCTTC	-	-	TRBV12-3/TRBV12-4	TRBJ1-2
CSAPRGGVSTEAFF	TGCAGTGCTCCCCGGGGAGGGGTGAGCACTGAAGCTTTCTTT	-	-	TRBV20-1	TRBJ1-1
CASRPGGGYEQYF	TGTGCCAGCAGGCCGGGAGGTGGCTACGAGCAGTACTTC	-	TRBD2	TRBV28	TRBJ2-7
CASSVGQGTGLQETQYF	TGCGCCAGCAGCGTCGGACAAGGGACAGGGCTCCAAGAGACCCAGTACTTC	-	TRBD1	TRBV5-1	TRBJ2-5
CASSQGNTEAFF	TGTGCCAGCAGCCAAGGGAACACTGAAGCTTTCTTT	-	-	TRBV14	TRBJ1-1
CASIQGVGSTDTQYF	TGTGCCAGCATCCAGGGGGTAGGGAGCACAGATACGCAGTATTTT	once	TRBD1	TRBV7-2	TRBJ2-3
CSAAAGSWEETQYF	TGCAGTGCTGCCGCGGGATCGTGGGAAGAGACCCAGTACTTC	-	-	TRBV20-1	TRBJ2-5
CASAQGLNEKLFF	TGTGCCAGCGCGCAGGGGCTTAATGAAAAACTGTTTTTT	-	-	TRBV7-2	TRBJ1-4
CSALHNTEAFF	TGCAGCGCCTTACACAACACTGAAGCTTTCTTT	-	-	TRBV29-1	TRBJ1-1
CASSVAVADNEQFF	TGTGCCAGCAGCGTAGCTGTAGCGGACAATGAGCAGTTCTTC	-	-	TRBV9	TRBJ2-1
CSVRGSAWADTQYF	TGCAGTGTGAGGGGGTCGGCTTGGGCAGATACGCAGTATTTT	-	-	TRBV20-1	TRBJ2-3
CASRTGGIYGYTF	TGTGCCAGCAGAACAGGGGGCATCTATGGCTACACCTTC	-	TRBD1	TRBV6-2/TRBV6-3	TRBJ1-2
CSAKAGYNEQFF	TGCAGTGCCAAAGCTGGTTACAATGAGCAGTTCTTC	-	-	TRBV20-1	TRBJ2-1
CASSHWTTSYEQYF	TGCGCCAGCAGTCACTGGACAACCTCCTACGAGCAGTACTTC	-	-	TRBV23-1	TRBJ2-7
CAWSNVDNQPQHF	TGTGCCTGGAGTAATGTGGACAATCAGCCCCAGCATTTT	-	-	TRBV30	TRBJ1-5
CATSRDLFDTEAFF	TGTGCCACCAGCAGGGACCTCTTCGACACTGAAGCTTTCTTT	-	-	TRBV15	TRBJ1-1
CASSLAGAWGYTF	TGTGCCAGCAGCTTGGCAGGGGCCTGGGGCTACACCTTC	-	-	TRBV5-6	TRBJ1-2
CASSYSPGTTIRGIQYF	TGTGCCAGCAGTTACTCGCCCGGGACTACCATAAGGGGGATTCAGTACTTC	-	-	TRBV6-2/TRBV6-3	TRBJ2-4
CASSSSSGVSGNTIYF	TGTGCCAGCAGTTCCTCTTCAGGGGTCTCTGGAAACACCATATATTTT	-	-	TRBV6-6	TRBJ1-3
CSARPNQISGANVLTF	TGCAGTGCCCGACCGAACCAAATCTCTGGGGCCAACGTCCTGACTTTC	-	-	TRBV20-1	TRBJ2-6
CAWSPLVRLLGEQYF	TGTGCCTGGAGTCCCTTGGTGAGGCTACTGGGGGAGCAGTACTTC	-	-	TRBV30	TRBJ2-7
CASSQQGGMNTEAFF	TGTGCCAGCAGCCAACAGGGAGGGATGAACACTGAAGCTTTCTTT	-	-	TRBV3-1	TRBJ1-1
CASSLRLAGGDTQYF	TGTGCCAGCTCACTCAGACTAGCGGGAGGGGATACGCAGTATTTT	-	TRBD2	TRBV18	TRBJ2-3
CASSGTPSNTGELFF	TGCGCCAGCAGCGGGACTCCCTCGAACACCGGGGAGCTGTTTTTT	-	-	TRBV5-1	TRBJ2-2
CASSEEDTFYEQYF	TGTGCCAGCAGTGAAGAGGACACCTTCTACGAGCAGTACTTC	-	-	TRBV25-1	TRBJ2-7
CASLEPGIKTQYF	TGCGCCAGCTTAGAACCCGGAATTAAGACCCAGTACTTC	-	-	TRBV5-1	TRBJ2-5
CASSLGWTGDEQFF	TGTGCCAGCAGCTTGGGATGGACAGGGGATGAGCAGTTCTTC	once	TRBD1	TRBV5-6	TRBJ2-1
CASSPRQGVEEQYF	TGTGCCAGCTCACCGAGACAGGGGGTAGAGGAGCAGTACTTC	-	TRBD1	TRBV18	TRBJ2-7
CASSVTGESGNTIYF	TGTGCCAGCAGTGTGACAGGGGAATCTGGAAACACCATATATTTT	-	TRBD1	TRBV6-6	TRBJ1-3
CASHRDGHGYTF	TGTGCCAGTCATCGGGACGGCCATGGCTACACCTTC	-	-	TRBV2	TRBJ1-2
CASGLGYNEQFF	TGTGCCTCAGGACTCGGATACAATGAGCAGTTCTTC	-	-	TRBV15	TRBJ2-1
CASSQGSGKLFF	TGTGCCAGCAGCCAAGGGAGCGGAAAACTGTTTTTT	-	-	TRBV3-1	TRBJ1-4
CASSSPVERGTDTQYF	TGTGCCAGCAGCTCACCGGTGGAGCGCGGCACAGATACGCAGTATTTT	-	-	TRBV11-2	TRBJ2-3
CASSPTSLAADTQYF	TGTGCCAGCAGCCCGACTAGTCTCGCAGCAGATACGCAGTATTTT	once	-	TRBV28	TRBJ2-3
CSARRGRWETEAFF	TGCAGTGCTAGGAGGGGCCGGTGGGAAACTGAAGCTTTCTTT	-	-	TRBV20-1	TRBJ1-1
CAGDLGQGGGYTF	TGTGCCGGTGACCTGGGACAGGGTGGTGGCTACACCTTC	once	TRBD1	TRBV30	TRBJ1-2
CSVEPNGRGSYGYTF	TGCAGCGTTGAACCGAACGGACGGGGTAGCTATGGCTACACCTTC	-	-	TRBV29-1	TRBJ1-2
CASSTVAGEAPLHF	TGTGCCAGCAGCACCGTCGCAGGGGAAGCACCCCTCCACTTT	-	-	TRBV28	TRBJ1-6
CASSLAGPTVNQPQHF	TGTGCCAGCAGTTTAGCGGGGCCGACAGTCAATCAGCCCCAGCATTTT	-	-	TRBV12-3/TRBV12-4	TRBJ1-5
CASSQDRRQPQHF	TGTGCCAGCAGCCAAGATCGCCGTCAGCCCCAGCATTTT	-	-	TRBV3-1	TRBJ1-5
CATSRARNLNYGYTF	TGTGCCACCAGCAGAGCTAGGAATCTTAACTATGGCTACACCTTC	once	-	TRBV15	TRBJ1-2
CASSLGERETQYF	TGTGCCAGCAGTTTAGGGGAGCGAGAGACCCAGTACTTC	-	-	TRBV27	TRBJ2-5
CSARDAAGGTDTQYF	TGCAGTGCTAGAGATGCAGCGGGGGGCACAGATACGCAGTATTTT	-	TRBD2	TRBV20-1	TRBJ2-3
CSARDPPRTQYF	TGCAGTGCTAGAGACCCCCCGCGGACCCAGTACTTC	-	-	TRBV20-1	TRBJ2-5